Listed here are 32 T cell receptor beta chains from one sample, sequenced in a study of cytomegalovirus exposure and HLA in healthy donors (TCRdb year 2017). Library preparation was by the immunoSEQ multiplex PCR assay. For the multiplex PCR, a mixture combining 60 forward primers for TCR Vbeta segments and 13 reverse primers for TCR Jbeta segments was used. Imported from immuneACCESS, the table was reduced by TCRdb to in-frame sequences with V and J called. These copies leave out some clones; in studies compared against another copy, an unresolved V gene accounts for under half, and the cause of the remainder is not known. The sample table shows about 96,000 clones, and around 79% are seen once. In total, the top ten clones hold around 3% of the sample. What was sequenced was PBMCs. The receptors were gathered from a female donor in good health and CMV-seropositive.

The rearrangement links TRBV28 to TRBJ2-1, with TRBD2 as a possible D gene (6 bases). The CDR3 is made up of 17 amino acids. Trimming removed 8 bases from V and 2 bases from J, with 22 bases in between. The germline V gene has CDR1 MDHEN and CDR2 SYDVKM. The CDR3 sequence: CASWGVYRREAYNEQFF. The CDR3 DNA reads as TGTGCCAGCTGGGGGGTTTATCGAAGGGAGGCCTACAATGAGCAGTTCTTC.

The V and J genes are TRBV27 and TRBJ2-5; maybe TRBD2 (5 bases). The CDR3 consists of 12 residues. The ends were cut back, 2 bases at V and 7 bases at J, with 8 bases in the middle. CDR1 and CDR2 (germline): MNHEY, SMNVEV (reference sequence). DNA of the CDR3: TGTGCCAGCAGTTTAGTAGGAGGGACCCAGTACTTC. Translation gives CASSLVGGTQYF.

The chain is built from TRBV7-6 and TRBJ1-4; unclear D gene. The CDR3 is 14 residues long. The germline V and J ends were trimmed by 1 base and 8 bases, with 11 bases remaining between them. Per the germline V gene, CDR1 is SGHVS and CDR2 is FNYEAQ. The CDR3 protein is CASSLGSSEEKLFF. The CDR3 region has the DNA TGTGCCAGCAGCTTAGGGTCCTCTGAGGAAAAACTGTTTTTT.

This chain connects TRBV7-9 to TRBJ1-2; 8 nucleotides match TRBD1. V shed 1 base and J 0 bases; nucleotides not matched to a gene: 1. Per the germline V gene, CDR1 is SEHNR and CDR2 is FQNEAQ (reference sequence). The CDR3 has 15 residues. For the CDR3, the DNA is TGTGCCAGCAGCTTAGGCAGGGGGCCTAACTATGGCTACACCTTC. Translation gives CASSLGRGPNYGYTF.

V gene TRBV13 combines with J gene TRBJ2-5, with 8 bases aligning to TRBD1. CDR1 and CDR2 (germline): PRHDT, FYEKMQ (reference sequence). The V segment lost 1 base and the J segment 3 bases; nucleotides outside the gene matches: 4. The length of the CDR3 is 15 residues. In nucleotides, the CDR3 is TGTGCCAGCAGCTTAGCCTCGACAGGGGAAGAGACCCAGTACTTC. The encoded protein is CASSLASTGEETQYF.

The chain joins TRBV7-2 to TRBJ2-1, with 9 bases that match TRBD2. V was pared by 7 bases and J by 7 bases, with 11 bases of the junction left unmatched. Germline V gene sequence: CDR1 SGHTA, CDR2 FQGNSA. This CDR3 region has 15 residues. The CDR3, as DNA: TGTGCCAGCACCCCGTGGGCTAGCGGGGTAAATGAGCAGTTCTTC. This gives the protein CASTPWASGVNEQFF.

The V call is TRBV27, the J call TRBJ2-7, with 16 bases aligning to TRBD2. The germline V gene encodes CDR1 MNHEY and CDR2 SMNVEV (reference sequence). CDR3 size: 14 residues. V was pared by 5 bases and J by 9 bases, with 4 bases of the junction left unmatched. CDR3: CASSPGTSGGGQYF. The CDR3 region has the DNA TGTGCCAGCAGTCCCGGGACTAGCGGGGGGGGGCAGTACTTC.

This clone was observed a single time. V gene TRBV15 combines with J gene TRBJ2-7; D is uncertain. V was clipped by 1 base and J by 1 base, with 8 bases between them. The germline CDR1 and CDR2 sequences are LNHNV and YYDKDF (reference sequence). This CDR3 region has 14 residues. The CDR3 region is CATSRATGSYEQYF. CDR3 DNA: TGTGCCACCAGCAGAGCAACGGGTTCCTACGAGCAGTACTTC.

This clone was picked up a small number of times. V usage is TRBV28 and J usage is TRBJ1-1; D gene ambiguous. This CDR3 has 14 amino acids. Per germline, CDR1 MDHEN and CDR2 SYDVKM. Trimming shortened V by 6 bases and J by 4 bases, and 15 bases separated the two germline ends. For the CDR3, the DNA is TGTGCCAGCAGAAACCTCGAGAGGAGCACTGAAGCTTTCTTT. It encodes CASRNLERSTEAFF.

Only a few counts were recorded for this clone. The chain is built from TRBV4-3 and TRBJ2-1; TRBD2 agrees at 13 bases. V was clipped by 2 bases and J by 6 bases; unmatched bases: 10. CDR1 is LGHNA and CDR2 is YSLEER in the germline V gene. CDR3 length: 18 residues. CDR3 amino acids: CASSQRTSGSRGSNEQFF. The CDR3 DNA follows: TGCGCCAGCAGCCAACGGACTAGCGGGAGCCGAGGTAGCAATGAGCAGTTCTTC.

This clone came up once. The V call is TRBV28, the J call TRBJ1-1; no firm D call. The CDR3 length is 11 residues. V lost 2 bases and J lost 7, with 5 bases in between. Germline assignment: CDR1 MDHEN and CDR2 SYDVKM. The CDR3 protein is CASSLVREAFF. The CDR3 DNA reads as TGTGCCAGCAGTTTAGTCCGTGAAGCTTTCTTT.

The V call is TRBV9, the J call TRBJ2-5; D perhaps matches TRBD2 (5 bases). CDR3 size: 15 residues. V shed 1 base and J shed 3 bases, with 13 bases lying between them. Germline CDR1 reads SGDLS; CDR2 reads YYNGEE. CDR3 region: CASSVSPSREETQYF. The CDR3 DNA is TGTGCCAGCAGCGTAAGTCCTAGCCGGGAAGAGACCCAGTACTTC.

This clone has a handful of counts. V gene TRBV7-9 combines with J gene TRBJ1-1; a weak D match, TRBD1 (6 bases). CDR1 SEHNR and CDR2 FQNEAQ come from the germline V gene (reference sequence). The V gene lost 5 bases and the J gene lost 1 base, with 14 bases spanning the gap. This CDR3 is 15 amino acids long. The CDR3: CASSNNAGENTEAFF. The CDR3 bases are TGTGCCAGCAGCAACAACGCAGGGGAGAACACTGAAGCTTTCTTT.

J is TRBJ2-7 and V is TRBV10-3, with 10 bases aligning to TRBD1. Germline loops: CDR1 ENHRY, CDR2 SYGVKD. This CDR3 spans 13 amino acids. V shed 8 bases and J 4 bases; nucleotides not matched to a gene: 5. CDR3 residues: CAIAGQGSYEQYF. CDR3 sequence (DNA): TGTGCCATCGCGGGACAGGGGAGTTACGAGCAGTACTTC.

This clone was seen just once. The chain has TRBV6-5 and TRBJ1-2; 9 bases are shared with TRBD1. The CDR3 has 15 amino acids. Trimming at V came to 2 bases and at J to 4 bases, leaving 5 bases not matched to a gene. Germline assignment: CDR1 MNHEY and CDR2 SVGAGI. The CDR3 loop reads CASSYGQGITYGYTF. CDR3 nucleotide sequence: TGTGCCAGCAGTTACGGACAGGGGATCACCTATGGCTACACCTTC.

The chain links TRBV5-1 to TRBJ2-6; no definite D call. Trimming shortened V by 8 bases and J by 0 bases, and 9 bases separated the two germline ends. In germline, CDR1 is SGHRS, CDR2 YFSETQ. The CDR3 is 14 residues long. The CDR3 here is CASTLGSGANVLTF. Here the CDR3 DNA reads TGCGCCAGTACCCTAGGCTCTGGGGCCAACGTCCTGACTTTC.

V is TRBV19 and J is TRBJ2-2; D may be TRBD1 (5 bases). The germline V gene has CDR1 LNHDA and CDR2 SQIVND (reference sequence). V was cut by 5 bases and J by 2 bases, with 9 bases left in between. This CDR3 is 14 amino acids long. The CDR3 bases are TGTGCCAGTAGTCCGACAGCTAACACCGGGGAGCTGTTTTTT. It translates to CASSPTANTGELFF.

The rearrangement joins TRBV14 to TRBJ1-5; TRBD1 agrees at 7 bases. CDR1 and CDR2 from the germline V gene are SGHDN and FVKESK. V lost 1 base and J lost 5; bases outside the gene matches: 5. This CDR3 has 15 amino acids. The CDR3 reads CASSQGDSPYQPQHF. Here the CDR3 DNA reads TGTGCCAGCAGCCAAGGGGACAGTCCCTATCAGCCCCAGCATTTT.

This sequence joins TRBV18 and TRBJ2-5, with D possibly matching TRBD1 (5 bases). V was shortened by 2 bases and J by 5 bases, with 15 bases between the two germline ends. The V gene's germline CDR1 is KGHSH and CDR2 LQKENI. This CDR3 contains 15 residues. The CDR3 here is CASSPIVGAQETQYF. The CDR3 DNA reads as TGTGCCAGCTCACCAATTGTAGGGGCCCAGGAGACCCAGTACTTC.

J is TRBJ1-6 and V is TRBV11-2, with 9 bases identical to TRBD1. V shed 5 bases and J 7 bases; nucleotides not matched to a gene: 6. The germline V gene encodes CDR1 SGHAT and CDR2 FQNNGV. The CDR3 is 15 amino acids. The CDR3 region is CASSPRTGENSPLHF. DNA for the CDR3: TGTGCCAGCAGCCCGCGGACAGGGGAAAATTCACCCCTCCACTTT.

CDR3 coding DNA: TGCGCCAGCAGCTTCCGGACAGCGAACACCGGGGAGCTGTTTTTT. Its protein product is CASSFRTANTGELFF. The rearrangement joins TRBV5-1 to TRBJ2-2; D perhaps matches TRBD1 (6 bases). This CDR3 has 15 residues. With 2 bases removed from V and 0 bases from J, the gap between germline ends came to 8 bases. Germline V gives CDR1 SGHRS, CDR2 YFSETQ.

The chain joins TRBV6-6 to TRBJ1-2; 12 bases are shared with TRBD1. The CDR3 loop spans 15 amino acids. Germline trimming cut 4 bases from V and 8 bases from J; bases unmatched to any gene: 8. Germline CDR1 MNHNY, CDR2 SVGAGI (reference sequence). The CDR3 bases are TGTGCCAGCAGTTCCCCGGGACAGGGGGCGGGGGGCTACACCTTC. Translated: CASSSPGQGAGGYTF.

The chain links TRBV10-3 to TRBJ2-2, with D possibly being TRBD2 (6 bases). The CDR3 spans 16 residues. CDR1 ENHRY and CDR2 SYGVKD come from the germline V gene. Trimming pared 6 bases from V and 1 base from J, leaving 15 bases between. This CDR3 is CAISDSGGGNTGELFF. CDR3 DNA: TGTGCCATCAGCGACTCTGGGGGAGGGAACACCGGGGAGCTGTTTTTT.

This chain connects TRBV30 to TRBJ2-1, with TRBD2 matching over 11 bases. The CDR3 is 13 amino acids. Germline-derived CDR1 and CDR2 are GTSNPN and SVGIG (reference sequence). V trimming: 0 bases; J trimming: 12 bases; junction bases outside the gene matches: 4. This CDR3 is CAWSVLAGDRQFF. In DNA form, the CDR3 reads TGTGCCTGGAGTGTACTAGCGGGAGATCGGCAGTTCTTC.

The table lists this clone with a count of one. The rearrangement joins TRBV4-2 to TRBJ1-2; D gene ambiguous. V was pared by 0 bases and J by 5 bases, with 22 bases between. The CDR3 length is 18 residues. Per the germline V gene, CDR1 is LGHNA and CDR2 is YNFKEQ. For the CDR3, the DNA is TGTGCCAGCAGCCAAGAAGAGAGGACTATACAGATTAAGTATGGCTACACCTTC. Its protein is CASSQEERTIQIKYGYTF.

The chain carries TRBV7-2 and TRBJ2-3, with 10 positions matching TRBD2. V lost 5 bases, J lost 9 bases, and 11 bases stayed unmatched. Germline V gives CDR1 SGHTA, CDR2 FQGNSA. CDR3 length: 15 amino acids. This CDR3 reads CASSIPSGGLGTQYF. The CDR3 nucleotides read TGTGCCAGCAGCATACCTAGCGGGGGACTGGGAACGCAGTATTTT.

V gene TRBV11-2 combines with J gene TRBJ1-2, with D possibly matching TRBD1 (5 bases). From germline, CDR1 is SGHAT and CDR2 FQNNGV. V lost 5 bases and J lost 4, with 14 bases in between. The CDR3 is 14 residues long. In DNA form, the CDR3 reads TGTGCCAGCAGCCCCGATCGGGGGACCTATGGCTACACCTTC. It is translated as CASSPDRGTYGYTF.

The rearrangement links TRBV7-6 to TRBJ2-7; D unclear. From germline, CDR1 is SGHVS and CDR2 FNYEAQ. V was trimmed by 6 bases and J by 0 bases, leaving 12 bases between them. The CDR3 contains 14 residues. DNA of the CDR3: TGTGCCAGCAGTCAGTTCGCAGGCTCCTACGAGCAGTACTTC. Translation gives CASSQFAGSYEQYF.

This chain uses TRBV19 with TRBJ2-2, with a weak D call TRBD2 (6 bases). The germline V and J ends were trimmed by 3 bases and 3 bases, with 14 bases remaining between them. CDR3 length: 16 amino acids. Germline-derived CDR1 and CDR2 are LNHDA and SQIVND (reference sequence). This CDR3 is CASSIRGTPHTGELFF. CDR3 DNA sequence: TGTGCCAGTAGTATTCGCGGGACCCCGCACACCGGGGAGCTGTTTTTT.

This clone has more than one count but fewer than ten. The sample has other DNA sequences that encode this CDR3 too. The chain couples TRBV6-5 to TRBJ1-1, with TRBD1 matching over 9 bases. V gave up 4 bases and J gave up 8 bases; unmatched junction bases: 8. The CDR3 is 14 amino acids. CDR1 and CDR2 (germline): MNHEY, SVGAGI. The CDR3 protein is CASSWRDRVAEAFF. DNA for the CDR3: TGTGCCAGCAGTTGGAGGGACAGGGTAGCGGAAGCTTTCTTT.

V gene TRBV6-1 combines with J gene TRBJ2-1; 8 bases map to TRBD2. Looked up from germline, CDR1 is MNHNS and CDR2 is SASEGT. V lost 7 bases, J lost 4 bases, and 9 bases stayed unmatched. The CDR3 is made up of 15 amino acids. CDR3 sequence: CASTQSGGSYNEQFF. CDR3 in DNA: TGTGCCAGCACCCAAAGCGGGGGCTCTTACAATGAGCAGTTCTTC.

The rearrangement joins TRBV19 to TRBJ1-5, with D hard to call. Germline CDR1 LNHDA, CDR2 SQIVND (reference sequence). CDR3 length: 12 amino acids. Trimming removed 1 base from V and 9 bases from J, with 7 bases in between. Here the CDR3 reads CASSIGQSPQHF. The CDR3 DNA is TGTGCCAGTAGTATAGGGCAATCGCCCCAGCATTTT. Combining the CDR3 with reference TRBV19 and TRBJ1-5 gives the whole variable domain DGGITQSPKYLFRKEGQNVTLSCEQNLNHDAMYWYRQDPGQGLRLIYYSQIVNDFQKGDIAEGYSVSREKKESFPLTVTSAQKNPTAFYLCASSIGQSPQHFGDGTRLSIL.